This TCR beta chain came from a study of T-cell memory formation after mild COVID-19. This clonotype was counted a few times. Its cognate antigen is unknown. V lost 3 bases and J lost 4, with 7 bases in between. This CDR3 spans 12 amino acids. TCR alpha and TCR beta cDNA libraries with sample barcodes and UMIs came from 5'RACE using constant-segment primers. TCRdb called the 5' RACE reads again in MiXCR, with one record for every CDR3 protein. Among fewer than 150,000 distinct CDR3 sequences, roughly 13% were seen once, and the ten largest hold roughly 28%. Study outcomes and limitations: The authors left the SARS-CoV-2 specificity of second-wave clones peaking on day 37 unconfirmed. Memory from before infection featured some responding clones, which suggests cross-reactive memory joined. Balance between CD4 and CD8 was seen in clones contracting day 15 to 85, and a CD4+ lean was seen in later expanders.

Sequenced input: PBMCs or a T cell subset sorted from them (not recorded which). The chain carries TRBV12-3 or TRBV12-4 and TRBJ2-7; D gene ambiguous. The source is an adult woman who had mild COVID-19 (a few samples of this study predate the infection). Cell type and time point are not known. The CDR3 DNA sequence: TGTGCCAGCAGTTTCGGTGCGTACGAGCAGTACTTC. Its translation is CASSFGAYEQYF.